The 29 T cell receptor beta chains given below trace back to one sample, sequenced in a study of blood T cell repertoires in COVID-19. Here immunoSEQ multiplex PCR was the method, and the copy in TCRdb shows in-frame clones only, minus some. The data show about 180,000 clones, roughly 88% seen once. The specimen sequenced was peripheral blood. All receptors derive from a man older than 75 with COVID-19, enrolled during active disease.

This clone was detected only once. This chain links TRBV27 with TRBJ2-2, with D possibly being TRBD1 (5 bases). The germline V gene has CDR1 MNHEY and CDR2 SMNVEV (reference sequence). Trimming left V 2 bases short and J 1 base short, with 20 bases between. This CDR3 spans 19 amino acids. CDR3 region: CASSLRPLIWQGNTGELFF. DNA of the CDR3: TGTGCCAGCAGTTTAAGGCCCCTGATATGGCAGGGGAACACCGGGGAGCTGTTTTTT.

The CDR3 coding sequence is TGTGCCAGCAGGGACAGGGAGGGCACAGATACGCAGTATTTT. Translating it yields CASRDREGTDTQYF. The chain combines TRBV2 with TRBJ2-3, with 8 bases identical to TRBD1. This CDR3 is 14 amino acids long. CDR1 is SNHLY, CDR2 FYNNEI, per germline. V was clipped by 6 bases and J by 1 base; unmatched bases: 3.

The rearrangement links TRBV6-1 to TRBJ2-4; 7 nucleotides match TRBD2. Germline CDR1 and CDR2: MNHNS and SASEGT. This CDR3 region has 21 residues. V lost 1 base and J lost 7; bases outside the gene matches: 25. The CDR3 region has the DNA TGTGCCAGCAGTGAAGTCCGGGACCCCAACTTGGGGACGGGGGAGGGTAACATTCAGTACTTC. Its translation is CASSEVRDPNLGTGEGNIQYF.

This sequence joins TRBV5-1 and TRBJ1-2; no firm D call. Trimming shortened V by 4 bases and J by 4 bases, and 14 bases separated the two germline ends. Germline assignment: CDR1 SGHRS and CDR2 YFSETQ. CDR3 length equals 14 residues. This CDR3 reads CASSPSRSSYGYTF. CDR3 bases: TGCGCCAGCAGCCCCAGCCGGAGTAGCTATGGCTACACCTTC.

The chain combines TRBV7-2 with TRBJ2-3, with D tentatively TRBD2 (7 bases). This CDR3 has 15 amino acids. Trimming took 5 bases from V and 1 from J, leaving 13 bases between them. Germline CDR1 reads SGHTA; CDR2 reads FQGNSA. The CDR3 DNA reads TGTGCCAGCAGCCGGAGAGGGGGGGGCACAGATACGCAGTATTTT. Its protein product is CASSRRGGGTDTQYF.

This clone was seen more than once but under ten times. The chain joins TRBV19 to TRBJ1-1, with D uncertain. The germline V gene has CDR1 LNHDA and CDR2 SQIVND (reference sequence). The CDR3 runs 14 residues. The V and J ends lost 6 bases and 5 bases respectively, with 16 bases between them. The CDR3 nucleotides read TGTGCCAGTAGCCCAGCCAGGTCGGGAACTGAAGCTTTCTTT. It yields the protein CASSPARSGTEAFF.

CDR3 DNA sequence: TGTGCCAGCAGTCTACAGGGGGCAACTAATGAAAAACTGTTTTTT. The encoded protein is CASSLQGATNEKLFF. The chain joins TRBV6-5 to TRBJ1-4, with 8 positions matching TRBD1. CDR1 and CDR2 (germline): MNHEY, SVGAGI. This CDR3 has 15 amino acids. With 5 bases clipped from V and 0 bases from J, the junction kept 2 bases outside the gene matches.

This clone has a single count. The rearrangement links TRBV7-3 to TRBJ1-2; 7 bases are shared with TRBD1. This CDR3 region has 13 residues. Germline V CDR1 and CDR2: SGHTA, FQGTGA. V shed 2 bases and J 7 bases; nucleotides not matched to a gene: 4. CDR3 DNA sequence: TGTGCCAGCAGCTTAGACAGGGTTAGTGGCTACACCTTC. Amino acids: CASSLDRVSGYTF.

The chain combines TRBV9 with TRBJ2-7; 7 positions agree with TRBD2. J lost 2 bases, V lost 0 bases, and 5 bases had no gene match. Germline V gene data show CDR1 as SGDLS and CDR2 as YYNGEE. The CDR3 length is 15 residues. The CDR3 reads CASSVAAGRAYEQYF. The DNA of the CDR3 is TGTGCCAGCAGCGTAGCGGCAGGGAGGGCCTACGAGCAGTACTTC.

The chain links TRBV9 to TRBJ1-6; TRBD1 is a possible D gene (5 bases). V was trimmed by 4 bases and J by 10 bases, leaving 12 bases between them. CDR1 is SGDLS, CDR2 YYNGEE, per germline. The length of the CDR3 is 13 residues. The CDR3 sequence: CASSSGGGSPLHF. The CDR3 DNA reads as TGTGCCAGCAGCTCCGGGGGGGGGTCACCCCTCCACTTT. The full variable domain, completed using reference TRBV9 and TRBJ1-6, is DSGVTQTPKHLITATGQRVTLRCSPRSGDLSVYWYQQSLDQGLQFLIQYYNGEERAKGNILERFSAQQFPDLHSELNLSSLELGDSALYFCASSSGGGSPLHFGNGTRLTVT.

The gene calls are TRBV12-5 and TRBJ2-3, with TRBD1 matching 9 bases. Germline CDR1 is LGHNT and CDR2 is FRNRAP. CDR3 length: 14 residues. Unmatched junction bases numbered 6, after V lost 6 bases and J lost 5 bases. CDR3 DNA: TGTGCTAGTGGCCTCGGACAGGGGTTAGATACGCAGTATTTT. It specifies CASGLGQGLDTQYF.

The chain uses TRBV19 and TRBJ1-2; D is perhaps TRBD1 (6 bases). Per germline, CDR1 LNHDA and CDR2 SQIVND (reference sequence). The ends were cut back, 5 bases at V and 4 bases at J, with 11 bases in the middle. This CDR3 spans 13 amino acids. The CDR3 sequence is CASSPPDSYGYTF. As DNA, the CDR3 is TGTGCCAGTAGTCCGCCGGACAGCTATGGCTACACCTTC.

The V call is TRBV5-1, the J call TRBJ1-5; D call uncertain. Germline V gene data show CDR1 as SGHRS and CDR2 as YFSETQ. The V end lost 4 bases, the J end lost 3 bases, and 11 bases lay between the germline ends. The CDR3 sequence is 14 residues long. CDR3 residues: CASSPRGDNQPQHF. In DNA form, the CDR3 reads TGCGCCAGCAGCCCCCGGGGAGACAATCAGCCCCAGCATTTT.

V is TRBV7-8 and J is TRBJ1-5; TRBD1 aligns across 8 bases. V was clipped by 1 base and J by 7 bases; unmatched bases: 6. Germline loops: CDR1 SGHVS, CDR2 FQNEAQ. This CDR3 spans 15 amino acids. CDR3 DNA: TGTGCCAGCAGCTTAGGGACAGGGTCGGGGCAGCCCCAGCATTTT. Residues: CASSLGTGSGQPQHF.

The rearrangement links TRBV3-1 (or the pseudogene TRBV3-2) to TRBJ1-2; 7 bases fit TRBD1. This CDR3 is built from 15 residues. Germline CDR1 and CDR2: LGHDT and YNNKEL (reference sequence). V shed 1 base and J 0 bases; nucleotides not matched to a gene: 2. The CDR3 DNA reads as TGTGCCAGCAGCCAAGGGACAGGCCCTAACTATGGCTACACCTTC. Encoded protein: CASSQGTGPNYGYTF.

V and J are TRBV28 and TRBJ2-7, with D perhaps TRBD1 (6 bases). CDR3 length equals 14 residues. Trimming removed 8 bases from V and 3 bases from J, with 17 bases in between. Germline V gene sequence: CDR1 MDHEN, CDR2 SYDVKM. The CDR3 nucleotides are TGTGCCAGCCACGCCATGGACAGCCACTACGAGCAGTACTTC. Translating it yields CASHAMDSHYEQYF.

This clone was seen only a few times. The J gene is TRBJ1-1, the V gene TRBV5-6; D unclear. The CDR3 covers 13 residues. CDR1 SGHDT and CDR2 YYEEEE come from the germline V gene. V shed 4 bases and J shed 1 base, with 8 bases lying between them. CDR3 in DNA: TGTGCCAGCAGCGGGCAGAGGAACACTGAAGCTTTCTTT. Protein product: CASSGQRNTEAFF.

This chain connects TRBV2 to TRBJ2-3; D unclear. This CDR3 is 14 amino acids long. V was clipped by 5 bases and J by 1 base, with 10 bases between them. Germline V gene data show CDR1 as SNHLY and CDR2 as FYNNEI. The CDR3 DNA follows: TGTGCCAGCAGTAGACATCGGCGCACAGATACGCAGTATTTT. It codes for CASSRHRRTDTQYF.

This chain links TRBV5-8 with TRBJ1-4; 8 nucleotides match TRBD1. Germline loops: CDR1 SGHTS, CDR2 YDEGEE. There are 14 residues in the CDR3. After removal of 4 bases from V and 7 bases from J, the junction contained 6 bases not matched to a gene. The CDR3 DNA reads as TGTGCCAGCAGCAAACAGGGGGGTATTGAAAAACTGTTTTTT. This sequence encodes CASSKQGGIEKLFF.

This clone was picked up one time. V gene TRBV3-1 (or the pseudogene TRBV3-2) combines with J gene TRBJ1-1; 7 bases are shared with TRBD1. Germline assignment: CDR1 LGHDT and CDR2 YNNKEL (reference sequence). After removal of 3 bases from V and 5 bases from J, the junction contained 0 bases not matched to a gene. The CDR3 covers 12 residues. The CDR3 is CASSQGQTEAFF. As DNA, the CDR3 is TGTGCCAGCAGCCAGGGACAGACTGAAGCTTTCTTT.

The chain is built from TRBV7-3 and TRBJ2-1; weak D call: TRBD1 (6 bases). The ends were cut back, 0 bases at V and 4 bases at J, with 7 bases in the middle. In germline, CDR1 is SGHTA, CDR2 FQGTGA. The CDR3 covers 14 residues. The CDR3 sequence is CASSLTDRYNEQFF. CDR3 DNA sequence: TGTGCCAGCAGCTTAACGGACAGATACAATGAGCAGTTCTTC.

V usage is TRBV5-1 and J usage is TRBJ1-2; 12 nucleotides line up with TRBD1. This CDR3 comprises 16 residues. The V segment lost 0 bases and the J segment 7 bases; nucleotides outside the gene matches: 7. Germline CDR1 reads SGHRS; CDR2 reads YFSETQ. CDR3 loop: CASSLDGTGGNGGYTF. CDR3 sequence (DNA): TGCGCCAGCAGCTTGGATGGGACAGGGGGCAATGGTGGCTACACCTTC.

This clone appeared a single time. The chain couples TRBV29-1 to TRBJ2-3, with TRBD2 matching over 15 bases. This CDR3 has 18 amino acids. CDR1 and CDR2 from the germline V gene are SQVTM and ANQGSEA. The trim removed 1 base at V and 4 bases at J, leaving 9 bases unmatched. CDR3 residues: CSVEGTSGGALRADTQYF. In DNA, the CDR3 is TGCAGCGTTGAAGGGACTAGCGGGGGGGCTCTGAGGGCAGATACGCAGTATTTT.

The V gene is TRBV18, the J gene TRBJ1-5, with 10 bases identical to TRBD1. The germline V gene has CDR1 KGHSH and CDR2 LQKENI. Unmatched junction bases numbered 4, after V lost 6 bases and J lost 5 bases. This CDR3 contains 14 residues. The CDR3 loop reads CASSPDRGHQPQHF. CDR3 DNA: TGTGCCAGCTCCCCTGACAGGGGGCATCAGCCCCAGCATTTT.

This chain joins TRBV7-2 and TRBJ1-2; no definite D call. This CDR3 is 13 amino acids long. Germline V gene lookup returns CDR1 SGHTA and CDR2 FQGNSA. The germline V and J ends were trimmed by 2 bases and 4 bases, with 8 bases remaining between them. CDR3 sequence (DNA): TGTGCCAGCAGCTTAACCGGTTCCTATGGCTACACCTTC. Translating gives CASSLTGSYGYTF.

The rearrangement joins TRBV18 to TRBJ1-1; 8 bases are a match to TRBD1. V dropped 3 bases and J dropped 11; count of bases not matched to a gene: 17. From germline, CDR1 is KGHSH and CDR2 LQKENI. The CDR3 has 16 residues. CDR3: CASSPPRRGRGLDAFF. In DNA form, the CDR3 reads TGTGCCAGCTCACCGCCGCGGCGGGGCAGGGGGCTGGACGCTTTCTTT.

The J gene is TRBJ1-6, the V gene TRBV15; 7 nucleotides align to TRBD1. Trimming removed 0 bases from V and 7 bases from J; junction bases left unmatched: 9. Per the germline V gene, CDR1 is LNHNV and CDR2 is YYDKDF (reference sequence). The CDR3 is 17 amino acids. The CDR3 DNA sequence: TGTGCCACCAGCAGAGATATAGCAGGGGGTACCAATTCACCCCTCCACTTT. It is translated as CATSRDIAGGTNSPLHF.

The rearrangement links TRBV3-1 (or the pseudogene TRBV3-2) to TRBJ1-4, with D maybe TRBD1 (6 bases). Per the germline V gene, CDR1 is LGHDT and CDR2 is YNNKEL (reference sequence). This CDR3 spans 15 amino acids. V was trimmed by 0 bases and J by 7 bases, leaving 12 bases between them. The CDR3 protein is CASSQEVGQGEKLFF. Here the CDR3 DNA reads TGTGCCAGCAGCCAAGAAGTGGGACAAGGTGAAAAACTGTTTTTT.

In nucleotides, the CDR3 is TGTGCCAGCTCCGGGACAGGCTATGGCTACACCTTC. Protein product: CASSGTGYGYTF. The rearrangement joins TRBV6-5 to TRBJ1-2; 8 bases fit TRBD1. The CDR3 is 12 residues long. V was clipped by 8 bases and J by 4 bases; unmatched bases: 3. Germline CDR1 and CDR2: MNHEY and SVGAGI.